Detailed here is one T cell receptor beta chain. By share, this clonotype ranks as medium-sized (0.01 to 0.1%). Its antigen specificity is not known. Base qualities are not recorded, but no much larger clone differs from it by a single base. The intended sense of this specimen's time point label: sample taken at primary tumor resection. Samples were obtained from approximately 76 patients with early-stage, untreated non-small cell lung cancer from the lung TRACERx cohort. For TCR sequencing, whole RNA was extracted from tumor and nontumor lung tissue, or from cryopreserved PBMC samples, and no cell sorting was done. A patient was chosen for TCR sequencing only when enough RNA was available from at least two tumor regions. Before selection, tumor and adjacent nontumor lung specimens were reviewed by a lung pathologist. Libraries were built with 5' RACE. Sequenced using a NextSeq 500. The TCR library protocol attached a unique molecular identifier to each TCR cDNA molecule to allow correction of PCR and sequencing errors. In the authors' own workflow: TCR identification, UMI-based error correction and CDR3 extraction were performed with Decombinator tools. TCRs above a frequency of 2 per 1,000, corresponding to the top 1% of the tumor frequency distribution, were defined as expanded. Expanded tumor TCRs were classed as regional if statistically deemed absent (corrected P<0.05) from at least one tumor region, otherwise ubiquitous. Renyi diversity was calculated using the R vegan package after each repertoire was subsampled 100 times to 5,000 TCRs. CDR3 similarity networks were built from amino acid triplet string-kernel similarity, connecting CDR3s with pairwise similarity above 0.82. TCRdb's own reprocessing of the public reads used fastp at Q25 and MiXCR and kept productive beta chains. A single entry per CDR3 protein holds the most common genes and DNA from its merged rows. TCRdb's processing, not the authors', yielded these V and J calls. Within this sample are about 6,000 distinct CDR3 sequences, with 14% of them counted one time only. Of the sample, approximately 10% is held by the ten largest clones.

The sample belongs to a study of spatial heterogeneity in lung cancer (dated by TCRdb to the late 2010s). For context, the study as a whole: More beta-chain than alpha-chain transcripts were consistently detected, likely reflecting higher beta-chain transcript abundance. In tumor regions, TCR transcript counts showed a strong correlation with a T cell transcriptional module score derived from matched bulk RNA-seq. In the raw uncorrected reads, each unique combination of TCR and UMI appeared more than ten times on average. The study quantitatively compared TCR alpha and beta repertoires across multiple tumor regions, matched nontumor lung and blood in non-small cell lung cancer. Nonsynonymous mutation counts, determined by whole-exome sequencing of tumor tissue, were related to features of the TCR repertoire. Both alpha and beta chains were TCR-sequenced in fewer than 250 tumor regions, 64 matched nontumor lung samples and around 50 PBMC samples obtained at surgery. Beyond this particular receptor, the publication reports: TCR-seq was estimated to cover only approximately 6.6% of tumor T cells for alpha chains and around 13% for beta chains. Additional single-cell paired TCR alpha and beta sequencing was considered necessary to confirm, at a functional level, the hypothesis that regional TCRs recognize regional mutations. A correlation was observed between the number of expanded intratumoral alpha and beta TCRs and the tumor nonsynonymous mutation count. Counts of ubiquitous and regional expanded TCRs were found to correlate with counts of ubiquitous and regional nonsynonymous mutations, respectively.

The CDR3 sequence holds 15 residues, the cysteine and phenylalanine included. The read is trimmed to its CDR3 DNA, 45 bases read in frame from base 1. CDR1 and CDR2 are drawn from the germline V gene: MGHRA, YSYEKL. Deletion took 2 bases off V and 4 bases off J, with a span of 11 bases between the germline ends. The receptor was isolated from a male donor with early-stage non-small cell lung cancer. Sequencing was performed on lung tumor tissue, taken at surgery. The chain couples TRBV4-1 to TRBJ2-2, with TRBD1 tentatively as D gene (6 bases match). The DNA reads TGCGCCAGCAGCCAACCGGACAGACCCACCGGGGAGCTGTTTTTT. This is translated as CASSQPDRPTGELFF.